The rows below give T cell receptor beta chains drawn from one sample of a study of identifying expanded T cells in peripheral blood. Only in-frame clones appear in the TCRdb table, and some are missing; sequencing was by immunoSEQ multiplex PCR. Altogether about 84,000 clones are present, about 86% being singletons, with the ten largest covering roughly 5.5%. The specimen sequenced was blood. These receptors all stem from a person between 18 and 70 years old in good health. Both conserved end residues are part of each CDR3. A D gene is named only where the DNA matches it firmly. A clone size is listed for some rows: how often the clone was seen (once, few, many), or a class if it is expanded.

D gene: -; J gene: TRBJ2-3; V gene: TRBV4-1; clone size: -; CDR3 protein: CASSQDLITDTQYF; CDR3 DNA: TGCGCCAGCAGCCAAGATCTCATCACAGATACGCAGTATTTT
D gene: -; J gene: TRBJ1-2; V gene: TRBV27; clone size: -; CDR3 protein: CASSWVGNYGYTF; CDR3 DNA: TGTGCCAGCAGTTGGGTAGGGAACTATGGCTACACCTTC
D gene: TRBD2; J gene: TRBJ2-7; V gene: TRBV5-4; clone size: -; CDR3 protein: CASSSLAAPLYEQYF; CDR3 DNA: TGTGCCAGCAGCTCTCTAGCGGCCCCTCTCTACGAGCAGTACTTC
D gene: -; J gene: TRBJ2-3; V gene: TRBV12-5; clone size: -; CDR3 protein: CASGLVQGGRDTQYF; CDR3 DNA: TGTGCTAGTGGTTTGGTACAGGGAGGGCGGGATACGCAGTATTTT
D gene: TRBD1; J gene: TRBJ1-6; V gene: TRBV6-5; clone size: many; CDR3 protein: CASSYSTGLNSPLHF; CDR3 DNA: TGTGCCAGCAGTTACTCGACAGGGCTAAATTCACCCCTCCACTTT
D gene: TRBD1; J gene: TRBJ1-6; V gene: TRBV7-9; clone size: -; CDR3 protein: CASSLGQGVSSPLHF; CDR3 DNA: TGTGCCAGCAGCTTAGGACAGGGCGTATCTTCACCCCTCCACTTT
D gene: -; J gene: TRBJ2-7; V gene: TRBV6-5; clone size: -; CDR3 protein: CASSDTSYEQYF; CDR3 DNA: TGTGCCAGCAGCGACACATCCTACGAGCAGTACTTC
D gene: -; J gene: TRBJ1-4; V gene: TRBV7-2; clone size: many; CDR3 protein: CASATIQGSEKLFF; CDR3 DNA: TGTGCCAGCGCTACCATTCAGGGTAGCGAAAAACTGTTTTTT
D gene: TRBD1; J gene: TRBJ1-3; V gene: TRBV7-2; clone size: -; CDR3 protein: CASNDRVAGNTIYF; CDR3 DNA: TGTGCCAGCAACGACAGGGTGGCTGGAAACACCATATATTTT
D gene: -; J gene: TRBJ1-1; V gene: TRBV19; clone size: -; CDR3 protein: CASSNVAEAFF; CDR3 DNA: TGTGCCAGTAGTAACGTTGCTGAAGCTTTCTTT
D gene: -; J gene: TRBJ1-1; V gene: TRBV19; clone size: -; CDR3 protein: CASSIGVGGPNTEAFF; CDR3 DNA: TGTGCCAGTAGTATCGGGGTCGGGGGACCGAACACTGAAGCTTTCTTT
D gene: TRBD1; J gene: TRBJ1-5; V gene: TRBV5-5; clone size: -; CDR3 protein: CASSYLQGAGNQPQHF; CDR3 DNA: TGTGCCAGCAGCTATCTACAGGGGGCTGGTAATCAGCCCCAGCATTTT
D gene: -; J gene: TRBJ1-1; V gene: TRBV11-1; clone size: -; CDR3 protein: CASSLLPGGGDTEAFF; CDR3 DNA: TGTGCCAGCAGCTTACTCCCCGGGGGGGGCGACACTGAAGCTTTCTTT
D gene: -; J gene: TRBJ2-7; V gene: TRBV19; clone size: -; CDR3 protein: CASKDAGRSYYEQYF; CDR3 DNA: TGTGCCAGTAAAGACGCAGGGCGATCGTACTACGAGCAGTACTTC
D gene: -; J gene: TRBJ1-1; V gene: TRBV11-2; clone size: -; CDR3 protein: CASGQNMNTEAFF; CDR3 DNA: TGTGCCAGCGGACAGAACATGAACACTGAAGCTTTCTTT